This T cell receptor beta chain is from a study of OX40 agonist ivuxolimab in advanced cancers. Across the whole study: People in dose escalation had one of these cancers: hepatocellular carcinoma, melanoma, renal cell or head and neck cancer.

The length of the CDR3 is 14 residues. Germline V gene sequence: CDR1 LNHDA, CDR2 SQIVND (reference sequence). The V gene lost 5 bases and the J gene lost 2 bases, with 11 bases spanning the gap. The repertoire was sequenced with immunoSEQ multiplex PCR; TCRdb's copy has only in-frame clones and lacks some. The table has some 87,000 clones, about 88% seen once. V is TRBV19 and J is TRBJ2-3; D uncertain. The clonotype originates from an adult with an advanced solid tumor such as melanoma, head and neck, liver or kidney cancer. This specimen consisted of CD4+ or CD8+ T cells sorted from blood, obtained in a trial of the OX40 agonist ivuxolimab. The CDR3 bases are TGTGCCAGTAGTCCCCAGGCTACCACAGATACGCAGTATTTT. Its translation is CASSPQATTDTQYF. Using reference TRBV19 and TRBJ2-3 for the parts outside the CDR3, the full variable domain is DGGITQSPKYLFRKEGQNVTLSCEQNLNHDAMYWYRQDPGQGLRLIYYSQIVNDFQKGDIAEGYSVSREKKESFPLTVTSAQKNPTAFYLCASSPQATTDTQYFGPGTRLTVL.